The 18 T cell receptor beta chains presented below share a single source sample, sequenced in a study of T-cell memory formation after mild COVID-19 (dated by TCRdb to the early 2020s). The method behind the library was 5' RACE. The listed sequencing device is Illumina NovaSeq 6000. TCRdb ran its own pipeline on the public reads, namely fastp trimming at Q25 and MiXCR clone calling, and kept in-frame beta chains. Every distinct CDR3 protein forms one entry, paired with its most common genes and DNA. The sample includes some 280,000 distinct CDR3 sequences, with 15% to 20% observed a single time. The biggest ten clones account for 20% to 25% of the sample. The sample taken for sequencing was PBMCs or a T cell subset sorted from them (not recorded which). Receptors originate from a man aged 18 to 29 who had mild COVID-19 (a few samples of this study predate the infection). The sample titles of this study are shuffled in the database, so cell type and time point are left out; the donor was told from shared clones.

The rearrangement uses TRBV12-3 or TRBV12-4 and TRBJ2-3, with 9 bases identical to TRBD1. The CDR3 runs to 15 residues. The V segment lost 5 bases and the J segment 5 bases; nucleotides outside the gene matches: 8. The CDR3 region has the DNA TGTGCCAGCAGTCCCGGGACAGGGTGGATAGATACGCAGTATTTT. Protein product: CASSPGTGWIDTQYF.

The genes are TRBV4-1 and TRBJ2-5, with D maybe TRBD2 (6 bases). V was clipped by 0 bases and J by 2 bases, with 13 bases between them. The CDR3 loop spans 16 amino acids. Germline loops: CDR1 MGHRA, CDR2 YSYEKL. The CDR3 DNA reads TGCGCCAGCAGCCAAGAAGGCGGGGAGTGGCAAGAGACCCAGTACTTC. Encoded protein: CASSQEGGEWQETQYF.

This rearrangement joins TRBV3-1 to TRBJ2-7; a weak D match, TRBD2 (5 bases). V gave up 3 bases and J gave up 7 bases, with 13 bases separating them. Germline values: CDR1 LGHDT, CDR2 YNNKEL (reference sequence). CDR3 length: 13 amino acids. The CDR3 is CASSHGESREQYF. DNA of the CDR3: TGTGCCAGCAGCCACGGGGAGTCGAGGGAGCAGTACTTC.

The table lists this clonotype with many counts. The rearrangement uses TRBV7-2 and TRBJ1-6, with TRBD1 as a possible D gene (5 bases). Deletions cut 1 base from V and 10 bases from J, with 14 bases between. Germline CDR1 and CDR2: SGHTA and FQGNSA. CDR3 length: 15 residues. CDR3 sequence (DNA): TGTGCCAGCAGCTTAGGGGGCGAAGGCGGCTCACCCCTCCACTTT. Its protein product is CASSLGGEGGSPLHF.

The rearrangement links TRBV7-9 to TRBJ1-4, with no clear D. Per germline, CDR1 SEHNR and CDR2 FQNEAQ (reference sequence). The CDR3 is 12 amino acids. Trimming cost V 4 bases and J 10 bases, with 10 bases left between them. The CDR3 here is CASSSSDGKLFF. The CDR3 nucleotides are TGTGCCAGCAGCTCCTCGGACGGAAAACTGTTTTTT. Together with reference TRBV7-9 and TRBJ1-4, the CDR3 gives the full variable domain: DTGVSQNPRHKITKRGQNVTFRCDPISEHNRLYWYRQTLGQGPEFLTYFQNEAQLEKSRLLSDRFSAERPKGSFSTLEIQRTEQGDSAMYLCASSSSDGKLFFGSGTQLSVL.

This clonotype was counted a few times. V is TRBV5-1 and J is TRBJ2-5; 9 bases line up with TRBD1. The germline V gene encodes CDR1 SGHRS and CDR2 YFSETQ. V was pared by 0 bases and J by 4 bases, with 4 bases of the junction left unmatched. The CDR3 totals 15 residues. CDR3 protein: CASSLGDRVGETQYF. The DNA of the CDR3 is TGCGCCAGCAGCTTGGGGGACAGGGTTGGAGAGACCCAGTACTTC. Supplemented by reference TRBV5-1 and TRBJ2-5, the full variable domain reads KAGVTQTPRYLIKTRGQQVTLSCSPISGHRSVSWYQQTPGQGLQFLFEYFSETQRNKGNFPGRFSGRQFSNSRSEMNVSTLELGDSALYLCASSLGDRVGETQYFGPGTRLLVL.

The table lists this clonotype with many counts. This chain connects TRBV5-1 to TRBJ2-1, with 11 bases that match TRBD2. The CDR3 is 15 amino acids. V dropped 1 base and J dropped 6; count of bases not matched to a gene: 3. Germline V lookup: CDR1 SGHRS, CDR2 YFSETQ. The CDR3 DNA follows: TGCGCCAGCAGCTTGTCCCTAGCGGGGGGCAATGAGCAGTTCTTC. The encoded protein is CASSLSLAGGNEQFF.

This clonotype was seen more than once but under ten times. The J gene is TRBJ1-6, the V gene TRBV14, with D possibly matching TRBD1 (5 bases). This CDR3 region has 15 residues. The germline CDR1 and CDR2 sequences are SGHDN and FVKESK. The germline V and J ends were trimmed by 5 bases and 7 bases, with 15 bases remaining between them. The CDR3 coding sequence is TGTGCCAGCAGCTTAACCGGGACGGGGAATTCACCCCTCCACTTT. This encodes CASSLTGTGNSPLHF.

Only a few counts were recorded for this clonotype. The V call is TRBV7-8, the J call TRBJ1-5, with 9 positions matching TRBD1. CDR1 SGHVS and CDR2 FQNEAQ come from the germline V gene. J was trimmed by 6 bases and V by 8 bases; bases with no gene match: 5. The CDR3 contains 13 residues. CDR3 DNA sequence: TGTGCCAGCGGGACAGGGTTCGGTCAGCCCCAGCATTTT. It specifies CASGTGFGQPQHF. The full variable domain, rest sourced from reference TRBV7-8 and TRBJ1-5, is GAGVSQSPRYKVAKRGQDVALRCDPISGHVSLFWYQQALGQGPEFLTYFQNEAQLDKSGLPSDRFFAERPEGSVSTLKIQRTQQEDSAVYLCASGTGFGQPQHFGDGTRLSIL.

This clonotype was counted many times. The chain carries TRBV5-1 and TRBJ2-1; 9 bases fit TRBD2. J lost 0 bases, V lost 4 bases, and 2 bases had no gene match. From germline, CDR1 is SGHRS and CDR2 YFSETQ. CDR3 size: 15 residues. The DNA for the CDR3 is TGCGCCAGCAGCGGTAGCGGGAGCTCCTACAATGAGCAGTTCTTC. Encoded protein: CASSGSGSSYNEQFF.

This rearrangement joins TRBV7-9 to TRBJ1-1; unclear D gene. This CDR3 region has 13 residues. V lost 2 bases to trimming and J lost 9 bases, with 13 bases between them. Per germline, CDR1 SEHNR and CDR2 FQNEAQ (reference sequence). DNA of the CDR3: TGTGCCAGCAGCTTATCCCCCGGTCGGAAAGCTTTCTTT. Amino acid sequence: CASSLSPGRKAFF.

Only a few counts were recorded for this clonotype. The rearrangement uses TRBV7-9 and TRBJ1-2; D is ambiguous. This CDR3 contains 10 residues. Germline values: CDR1 SEHNR, CDR2 FQNEAQ (reference sequence). Trimming pared 8 bases from V and 3 bases from J, leaving 4 bases between. CDR3 in amino acids: CASWDYGYTF. For the CDR3, the DNA is TGTGCCAGCTGGGACTATGGCTACACCTTC.

The chain employs TRBV7-6 and TRBJ2-1; D possibly matches TRBD1 or TRBD2 (5 bases each). CDR1 is SGHVS, CDR2 FNYEAQ, per germline. The CDR3 contains 15 residues. V dropped 1 base and J dropped 9 bases, with 16 bases sitting between them. DNA of the CDR3: TGTGCCAGCAGCTTAGTGGGACCGATAGACGGTGAGCAGTTCTTC. This gives the protein CASSLVGPIDGEQFF.

The chain combines TRBV27 with TRBJ1-6; D remains ambiguous. The CDR3 is made up of 15 amino acids. V shed 6 bases and J shed 5 bases, with 14 bases lying between them. The V gene's germline CDR1 is MNHEY and CDR2 SMNVEV (reference sequence). This CDR3 is CASRLTFGNNSPLHF. The CDR3 DNA is TGTGCCAGCAGACTTACCTTCGGGAATAATTCACCCCTCCACTTT.

The chain couples TRBV2 to TRBJ1-3; possible D gene TRBD1, 5 bases. Deletions cut 10 bases from V and 3 bases from J, with 19 bases between. Germline V gene sequence: CDR1 SNHLY, CDR2 FYNNEI. There are 15 residues in the CDR3. In DNA, the CDR3 is TGTGCCATCCACCCAGTCCAGGGCGATGGAAACACCATATATTTT. Protein product: CAIHPVQGDGNTIYF.

V and J are TRBV25-1 and TRBJ1-2; 11 bases are a match to TRBD1. The CDR3 contains 14 residues. With V trimmed by 3 bases and J by 7 bases, 4 bases remained unmatched. CDR1 MGHDK and CDR2 SYGVNS come from the germline V gene. CDR3 loop: CASSEAGQGVGYTF. CDR3 nucleotides: TGTGCCAGCAGTGAGGCGGGACAGGGGGTTGGCTACACCTTC.

This chain connects TRBV7-9 to TRBJ2-1; 7 positions agree with TRBD1. Germline trimming cut 5 bases from V and 13 bases from J; bases unmatched to any gene: 8. This CDR3 has 12 residues. Germline CDR1 and CDR2: SEHNR and FQNEAQ (reference sequence). This CDR3 reads CASSTRDSNQFF. The CDR3 DNA sequence: TGTGCCAGCAGCACAAGGGACAGCAATCAGTTCTTC.

Only a few counts were recorded for this clonotype. This chain connects TRBV3-1 to TRBJ2-3, with D possibly TRBD2 on 5 matching bases. Trimming took 6 bases from V and 6 from J, leaving 10 bases between them. The CDR3 sequence is 12 residues long. The V gene's germline CDR1 is LGHDT and CDR2 YNNKEL (reference sequence). The CDR3 region is CASRRPGDTQYF. In DNA, the CDR3 is TGTGCCAGCAGGCGACCGGGGGATACGCAGTATTTT.